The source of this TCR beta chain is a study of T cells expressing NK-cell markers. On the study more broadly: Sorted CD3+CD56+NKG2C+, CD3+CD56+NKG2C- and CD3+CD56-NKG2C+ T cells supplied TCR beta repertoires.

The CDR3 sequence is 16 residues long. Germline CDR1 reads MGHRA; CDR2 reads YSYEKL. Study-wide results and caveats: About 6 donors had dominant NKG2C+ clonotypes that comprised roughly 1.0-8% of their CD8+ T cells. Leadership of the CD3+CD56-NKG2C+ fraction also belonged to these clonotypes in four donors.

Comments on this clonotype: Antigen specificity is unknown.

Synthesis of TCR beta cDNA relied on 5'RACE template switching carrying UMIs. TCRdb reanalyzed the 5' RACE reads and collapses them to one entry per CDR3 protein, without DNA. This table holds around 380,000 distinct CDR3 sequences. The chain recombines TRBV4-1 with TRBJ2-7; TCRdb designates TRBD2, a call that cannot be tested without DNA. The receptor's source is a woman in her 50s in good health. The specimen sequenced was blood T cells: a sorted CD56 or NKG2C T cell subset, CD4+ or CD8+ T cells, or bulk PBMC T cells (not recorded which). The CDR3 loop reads CASSQVGISGDYEQYF.